This passage covers 32 T cell receptor beta chains from one sample sequenced in a study of T cell repertoires in cytomegalovirus infection. TCRdb re-derived calls from the reads in MiXCR, one entry per CDR3 protein. The table includes some 560,000 distinct CDR3 sequences, 40% detected once. Their antigen targets remain unknown. Sequencing used cultured PBMCs, obtained from culture after CMV antigen stimulation. These receptors were taken from a human donor in good health (CMV status not recorded). Some clones in this sample may be carry-over from other donors' samples.

Of note for this clonotype: Mismatch with germline at one junction end may stem from a read error. The V gene is TRBV12-5, the J gene TRBJ1-1, with 11 bases matching TRBD1. This CDR3 comprises 15 residues. The germline CDR1 and CDR2 sequences are LGHNT and FRNRAP. The CDR3 nucleotides read TGTGCTAGCGGTTTGGGACAGGGGGATTTTTCTGAAGCTTTCTTT. Its protein product is CASGLGQGDFSEAFF.

This clonotype was detected a few times. The chain employs TRBV12-3 or TRBV12-4 and TRBJ2-5; tentative D call: TRBD1 (6 bases). The CDR3 is 15 amino acids. Trimming took off 2 bases at V and 7 bases at J, with 17 bases between the two ends. The CDR3 reads CASSLMFGGEGTQYF. The CDR3 DNA follows: TGTGCCAGCAGTTTAATGTTTGGGGGCGAGGGGACCCAGTACTTC.

The J gene is TRBJ1-6, the V gene TRBV6-6; no firm D call. Trimming pared 7 bases from V and 3 bases from J, leaving 16 bases between. CDR3 size: 16 residues. Germline V lookup: CDR1 MNHNY, CDR2 SVGAGI (reference sequence). The CDR3 coding sequence is TGTGCCAGCACGCTCAGTGTAGGCCGCTATAATTCACCCCTCCACTTT. It codes for CASTLSVGRYNSPLHF.

The chain carries TRBV7-2 and TRBJ2-7; D gene unclear. The V end lost 4 bases, the J end lost 0 bases, and 16 bases lay between the germline ends. Per germline, CDR1 SGHTA and CDR2 FQGNSA. There are 16 residues in the CDR3. CDR3 in DNA: TGTGCCAGCAGCTCAAATAGCCCCAGTGTCTCCTACGAGCAGTACTTC. It translates to CASSSNSPSVSYEQYF.

This clonotype came up once. The gene calls are TRBV2 and TRBJ2-7, with D possibly being TRBD1 or TRBD2 (5 bases each). Trimming cost V 6 bases and J 5 bases, with 17 bases left between them. CDR1 is SNHLY and CDR2 is FYNNEI in the germline V gene. The CDR3 has 14 residues. DNA for the CDR3: TGTGCCAGCAGGGGGACCCCAAAATGGGACGAGCAGTACTTC. Amino acids: CASRGTPKWDEQYF.

This clonotype was observed a few times. The genes are TRBV7-2 and TRBJ1-4, with a weak D call TRBD1 (5 bases). The germline V and J ends were trimmed by 8 bases and 4 bases, with 14 bases remaining between them. CDR1 is SGHTA, CDR2 FQGNSA, per germline. The CDR3 is 14 amino acids. The CDR3 reads CASHAGGINEKLFF. CDR3 DNA sequence: TGTGCCAGCCACGCCGGGGGGATTAATGAAAAACTGTTTTTT.

This chain joins TRBV7-8 and TRBJ1-2; 9 bases agree with TRBD1. The J segment lost 3 bases and the V segment lost 5 bases, leaving 7 bases of the junction unmatched. Germline loops: CDR1 SGHVS, CDR2 FQNEAQ. This CDR3 region has 15 residues. The CDR3 loop reads CASSAHRDRDYGYTF. DNA of the CDR3: TGTGCCAGCAGCGCCCACCGGGACAGGGACTATGGCTACACCTTC.

V gene TRBV4-1 combines with J gene TRBJ2-2; 10 bases match TRBD2. V lost 3 bases to trimming and J lost 3 bases; unmatched junction nucleotides: 1. CDR1 and CDR2 (germline): MGHRA, YSYEKL. There are 15 residues in the CDR3. CDR3 nucleotides: TGCGCCAGCAGCCAGAGCGGGGGGGACACCGGGGAGCTGTTTTTT. It translates to CASSQSGGDTGELFF.

The chain recombines TRBV6-1 with TRBJ2-3; D may be TRBD2 (6 bases). This CDR3 comprises 14 residues. The ends were cut back, 4 bases at V and 6 bases at J, with 14 bases in the middle. Germline values: CDR1 MNHNS, CDR2 SASEGT. The CDR3 nucleotides read TGTGCCAGCAGTGGCCAACTAGCTTCGGATACGCAGTATTTT. This sequence encodes CASSGQLASDTQYF.

For the CDR3, the DNA is TGTGCCAGCAGTAATTCTAACTCTGGAAACACCATATATTTT. Protein product: CASSNSNSGNTIYF. V is TRBV7-2 and J is TRBJ1-3; D is unresolved. CDR1 and CDR2 (germline): SGHTA, FQGNSA. CDR3 length: 14 residues. V was trimmed by 6 bases and J by 0 bases, leaving 9 bases between them.

The chain employs TRBV7-8 and TRBJ1-5, with 11 bases fitting TRBD1. The CDR3 contains 15 residues. V was clipped by 2 bases and J by 9 bases; unmatched bases: 6. From germline, CDR1 is SGHVS and CDR2 FQNEAQ. CDR3 DNA sequence: TGTGCCAGCAGCTTAACCGGGACAGGGGGGGGGCCCCAGCATTTT. Protein product: CASSLTGTGGGPQHF.

This clonotype was counted a few times. This chain uses TRBV12-5 with TRBJ1-5; 8 positions agree with TRBD1. The CDR3 runs 15 residues. From germline, CDR1 is LGHNT and CDR2 FRNRAP. V dropped 4 bases and J dropped 7; count of bases not matched to a gene: 9. CDR3 nucleotide sequence: TGTGCTAGTGGTTCACCCCGTGGACAGGGACAGCCCCAGCATTTT. This encodes CASGSPRGQGQPQHF. Full variable domain (outside the CDR3, taken from reference TRBV12-5 and TRBJ1-5): DARVTQTPRHKVTEMGQEVTMRCQPILGHNTVFWYRQTMMQGLELLAYFRNRAPLDDSGMPKDRFSAEMPDATLATLKIQPSEPRDSAVYFCASGSPRGQGQPQHFGDGTRLSIL.

This clonotype showed up just a few times. This chain uses TRBV11-2 with TRBJ2-3, with TRBD1 matching 7 bases. This CDR3 is built from 13 residues. V dropped 5 bases and J dropped 6; count of bases not matched to a gene: 5. Germline CDR1 and CDR2: SGHAT and FQNNGV. CDR3 sequence (DNA): TGTGCCAGCAGCAACAGGGGCTGGGATACGCAGTATTTT. Its protein product is CASSNRGWDTQYF.

The CDR3 spells CATSRGGTGIHRNYEQYF. The CDR3, as DNA: TGTGCCACCAGCAGAGGGGGGACAGGGATTCATCGAAACTACGAGCAGTACTTC. This sequence joins TRBV15 and TRBJ2-7; 9 bases match TRBD1. The CDR3 has 18 amino acids. Germline V gives CDR1 LNHNV, CDR2 YYDKDF (reference sequence). V was clipped by 1 base and J by 3 bases; unmatched bases: 13.

A note on this clonotype: A much larger clone lies one base from this, so it may be a read error. The V gene is TRBV7-2, the J gene TRBJ2-7; D is undetermined. The germline V gene encodes CDR1 SGHTA and CDR2 FQGNSA. The CDR3 loop spans 13 amino acids. The CDR3 DNA reads as TGTGGCAGCACTTCCATGAGCTCCTACGAGCAGTACTTC. This gives the protein CGSTSMSSYEQYF. The entire variable domain, with the rest obtained from reference TRBV7-2 and TRBJ2-7, is as follows: GAGVSQSPSNKVTEKGKDVELRCDPISGHTALYWYRQSLGQGLEFLIYFQGNSAPDKSGLPSDRFSAERTGGSVSTLTIQRTQQEDSAVYLCGSTSMSSYEQYFGPGTRLTVT.

CDR3 nucleotide sequence: TGTGCCAGCAGCATCGGGGCCCCTGTCTACAATGAGCAGTTCTTC. Encoded protein: CASSIGAPVYNEQFF. The chain recombines TRBV2 with TRBJ2-1; either TRBD1 or TRBD2 may fit D (5 bases each). The CDR3 is 15 residues long. With 6 bases removed from V and 3 bases from J, the gap between germline ends came to 15 bases. Germline-derived CDR1 and CDR2 are SNHLY and FYNNEI.

The V and J genes are TRBV11-2 and TRBJ1-2; D possibly corresponds to TRBD1 (6 bases). Germline V gene lookup returns CDR1 SGHAT and CDR2 FQNNGV. The V gene lost 4 bases and the J gene lost 8 bases, with 20 bases spanning the gap. The CDR3 consists of 15 residues. The CDR3 nucleotides are TGTGCCAGCAGCTCCTTAAGGTCAGGGGCGGAAGGCTACACCTTC. Translation: CASSSLRSGAEGYTF.

This clonotype was seen a few times. V usage is TRBV9 and J usage is TRBJ2-7; D is possibly TRBD1 or TRBD2 (5 bases each). The CDR3 consists of 14 residues. Germline CDR1 reads SGDLS; CDR2 reads YYNGEE. V lost 3 bases, J lost 0 bases, and 10 bases lay in between. The DNA for the CDR3 is TGTGCCAGCAGCGCCAGAGGGGACTCCTACGAGCAGTACTTC. Translating gives CASSARGDSYEQYF.

This clonotype appeared a few times. The rearrangement uses TRBV12-3 or TRBV12-4 and TRBJ2-7, with 8 bases that match TRBD1. The length of the CDR3 is 14 residues. Trimming removed 8 bases from V and 3 bases from J; junction bases left unmatched: 9. CDR3 sequence reads: CASCRDRSFYEQYF. CDR3 nucleotide sequence: TGTGCCAGCTGCCGGGACAGGTCTTTCTACGAGCAGTACTTC.

This clonotype was detected ten times or more. The V gene is TRBV7-2, the J gene TRBJ2-2, with 7 bases aligning to TRBD2. V trimming: 5 bases; J trimming: 4 bases; junction bases outside the gene matches: 10. CDR1 is SGHTA and CDR2 is FQGNSA in the germline V gene. CDR3 length: 16 amino acids. The CDR3 region is CASSPLSGEITGELFF. The CDR3 DNA reads TGTGCCAGCAGCCCCCTAAGCGGGGAGATCACCGGGGAGCTGTTTTTT.

This clonotype was seen more than once but under ten times. This chain uses TRBV5-1 with TRBJ2-7; D is undetermined. CDR1 is SGHRS, CDR2 YFSETQ, per germline. The V gene lost 4 bases and the J gene lost 3 bases, with 17 bases spanning the gap. This CDR3 comprises 15 residues. CDR3 nucleotide sequence: TGCGCCAGCAGCCCGGGCGGCACCTCCCTCTACGAGCAGTACTTC. Its protein is CASSPGGTSLYEQYF.

The chain combines TRBV3-1 with TRBJ2-7, with D perhaps given as TRBD1 or TRBD2 (5 bases each). V was shortened by 4 bases and J by 7 bases, with 17 bases between the two germline ends. CDR1 is LGHDT, CDR2 YNNKEL, per germline (reference sequence). This CDR3 has 14 amino acids. Written as DNA, the CDR3 is TGTGCCAGCAGCCCCGCAGGGTTCCCGGGGGAGCAGTACTTC. Its protein is CASSPAGFPGEQYF.

CDR3 sequence (DNA): TGTGCCAGCAGCTTAGATAGGGCGGGTCAGCCCCAGCATTTT. Amino acids: CASSLDRAGQPQHF. The chain joins TRBV7-2 to TRBJ1-5; D remains ambiguous. CDR1 is SGHTA and CDR2 is FQGNSA in the germline V gene. The length of the CDR3 is 14 residues. V was clipped by 1 base and J by 6 bases, with 10 bases between them.

The rearrangement links TRBV19 to TRBJ2-7; 9 bases match TRBD2. After removal of 5 bases from V and 0 bases from J, the junction contained 5 bases not matched to a gene. There are 15 residues in the CDR3. Per the germline V gene, CDR1 is LNHDA and CDR2 is SQIVND (reference sequence). CDR3 amino acids: CASSELAGASYEQYF. CDR3 DNA: TGTGCCAGTAGTGAATTAGCGGGGGCCTCCTACGAGCAGTACTTC.

The chain links TRBV12-3 or TRBV12-4 to TRBJ1-4, with TRBD1 matching over 7 bases. CDR3 length: 15 amino acids. Trimming took 5 bases from V and 7 from J; bases not matched to a gene: 10. This CDR3 is CASSPRQGSFEKLFF. CDR3 bases: TGTGCCAGCAGTCCTCGACAGGGATCATTTGAAAAACTGTTTTTT.

This sequence joins TRBV12-3 or TRBV12-4 and TRBJ2-7, with D possibly matching TRBD2 (7 bases). The CDR3 covers 14 residues. The germline V and J ends were trimmed by 3 bases and 2 bases, with 11 bases remaining between them. This CDR3 reads CASSFVGGAYEQYF. The CDR3 bases are TGTGCCAGCAGTTTCGTAGGGGGGGCCTACGAGCAGTACTTC.

This chain joins TRBV29-1 and TRBJ1-1; D perhaps matches TRBD1 (6 bases). Trimming removed 0 bases at V and 4 bases at J, with 15 bases between. Germline assignment: CDR1 SQVTM and CDR2 ANQGSEA. CDR3 length equals 15 residues. The DNA for the CDR3 is TGCAGCGTTGAAGATGGTTTCCAGGGGACCACTGAAGCTTTCTTT. It encodes CSVEDGFQGTTEAFF.

J is TRBJ1-6 and V is TRBV12-3 or TRBV12-4; TRBD1 aligns across 8 bases. The V gene end was trimmed by 5 bases and the J gene end by 8 bases; junction bases not matched to a gene: 2. The CDR3 is 13 residues long. For the CDR3, the DNA is TGTGCCAGCAGTCCGACAGGGGATTCACCCCTCCACTTT. Translating it yields CASSPTGDSPLHF.

V usage is TRBV7-6 and J usage is TRBJ2-7, with TRBD2 identical over 13 bases. The germline V gene encodes CDR1 SGHVS and CDR2 FNYEAQ. Trimming cost V 5 bases and J 5 bases; bases outside gene matches: 9. The CDR3 is made up of 16 amino acids. CDR3: CASSPRLAGGQNEQYF. CDR3 bases: TGTGCCAGCAGCCCCAGACTAGCGGGGGGACAGAACGAGCAGTACTTC.

The chain combines TRBV7-2 with TRBJ1-2; TRBD1 is a possible D gene (6 bases). Per germline, CDR1 SGHTA and CDR2 FQGNSA. V was trimmed by 0 bases and J by 3 bases, leaving 8 bases between them. CDR3 length equals 14 residues. The CDR3 region is CASSLARQDYGYTF. As DNA, the CDR3 is TGTGCCAGCAGCTTAGCGCGACAGGACTATGGCTACACCTTC. Full variable domain (outside the CDR3, taken from reference TRBV7-2 and TRBJ1-2): GAGVSQSPSNKVTEKGKDVELRCDPISGHTALYWYRQSLGQGLEFLIYFQGNSAPDKSGLPSDRFSAERTGGSVSTLTIQRTQQEDSAVYLCASSLARQDYGYTFGSGTRLTVV.

The rearrangement uses TRBV7-2 and TRBJ1-5, with TRBD1 identical over 7 bases. Germline-derived CDR1 and CDR2 are SGHTA and FQGNSA. The CDR3 has 14 amino acids. After removal of 8 bases from V and 6 bases from J, the junction contained 10 bases not matched to a gene. The CDR3 bases are TGTGCCAGCCGCTGGAACAGGGGCGGTCAGCCCCAGCATTTT. Its protein is CASRWNRGGQPQHF.

In this sample, this clonotype turned up many times. The chain recombines TRBV7-8 with TRBJ2-5; D is ambiguous. V was cut by 0 bases and J by 4 bases, with 6 bases left in between. CDR1 and CDR2 from the germline V gene are SGHVS and FQNEAQ. The CDR3 is 13 amino acids. CDR3 coding DNA: TGTGCCAGCAGCTTAGCACCGACAGAGACCCAGTACTTC. Translated, it gives CASSLAPTETQYF. Looking up the rest from reference TRBV7-8 and TRBJ2-5 gives the full variable domain: GAGVSQSPRYKVAKRGQDVALRCDPISGHVSLFWYQQALGQGPEFLTYFQNEAQLDKSGLPSDRFFAERPEGSVSTLKIQRTQQEDSAVYLCASSLAPTETQYFGPGTRLLVL.